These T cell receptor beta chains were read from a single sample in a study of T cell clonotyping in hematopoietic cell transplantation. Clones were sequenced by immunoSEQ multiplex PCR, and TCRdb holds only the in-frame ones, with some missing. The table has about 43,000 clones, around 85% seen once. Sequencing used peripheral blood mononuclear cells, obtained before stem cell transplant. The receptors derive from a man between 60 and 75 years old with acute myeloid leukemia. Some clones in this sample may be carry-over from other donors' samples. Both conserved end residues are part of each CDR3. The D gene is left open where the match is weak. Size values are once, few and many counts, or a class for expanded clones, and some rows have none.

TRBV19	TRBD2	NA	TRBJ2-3	CASSPQAGVITDTQYF	TGTGCCAGTAGTCCTCAAGCGGGGGTAATCACAGATACGCAGTATTTT
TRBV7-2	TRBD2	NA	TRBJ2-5	CASSLSSGGEKTQYF	TGTGCCAGCAGCCTCTCTAGCGGGGGGGAAAAGACCCAGTACTTC
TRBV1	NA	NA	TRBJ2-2	CTSSQDVPRRRTNTGELFF	TGCACCAGCAGCCAAGATGTTCCCCGCAGGCGTACGAACACCGGGGAGCTGTTTTTT
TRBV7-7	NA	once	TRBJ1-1	CASSPRQNTEAFF	TGTGCTAGCAGCCCTCGACAGAACACTGAAGCTTTCTTT
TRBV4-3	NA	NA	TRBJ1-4	CASSPAGGDGEKLFF	TGCGCCAGCAGCCCCGCTGGGGGAGATGGTGAAAAACTGTTTTTT
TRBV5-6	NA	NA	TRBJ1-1	CASSLVLGDKNTEAFF	TGTGCCAGCAGCTTGGTTTTAGGGGACAAGAACACTGAAGCTTTCTTT
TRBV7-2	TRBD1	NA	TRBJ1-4	CASSLDRGGEKLFF	TGTGCCAGCAGCTTAGACAGGGGAGGCGAAAAACTGTTTTTT
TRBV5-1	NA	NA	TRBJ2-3	CASSPGGYTDTQYF	TGCGCCAGCAGCCCGGGTGGTTACACAGATACGCAGTATTTT
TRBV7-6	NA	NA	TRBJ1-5	CASSSHNQPQHF	TGTGCCAGCAGCTCCCATAATCAGCCCCAGCATTTT
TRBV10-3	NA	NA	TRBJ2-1	CAISVGLDNEQFF	TGTGCCATCAGTGTAGGACTGGACAATGAGCAGTTCTTC
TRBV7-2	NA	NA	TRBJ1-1	CASSYSTRGNTEAFF	TGTGCCAGCAGCTACTCCACGAGGGGGAACACTGAAGCTTTCTTT
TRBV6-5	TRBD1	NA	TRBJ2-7	CASSPDRVQQYF	TGTGCCAGCAGCCCAGACAGGGTACAGCAGTACTTC
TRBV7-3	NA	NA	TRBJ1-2	CASSSPKRVRGYTF	TGTGCCAGCAGCTCCCCTAAACGAGTACGTGGCTACACCTTC
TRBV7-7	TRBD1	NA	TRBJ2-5	CASSSGQGPETQYF	TGTGCCAGCAGCTCGGGACAGGGGCCAGAGACCCAGTACTTC